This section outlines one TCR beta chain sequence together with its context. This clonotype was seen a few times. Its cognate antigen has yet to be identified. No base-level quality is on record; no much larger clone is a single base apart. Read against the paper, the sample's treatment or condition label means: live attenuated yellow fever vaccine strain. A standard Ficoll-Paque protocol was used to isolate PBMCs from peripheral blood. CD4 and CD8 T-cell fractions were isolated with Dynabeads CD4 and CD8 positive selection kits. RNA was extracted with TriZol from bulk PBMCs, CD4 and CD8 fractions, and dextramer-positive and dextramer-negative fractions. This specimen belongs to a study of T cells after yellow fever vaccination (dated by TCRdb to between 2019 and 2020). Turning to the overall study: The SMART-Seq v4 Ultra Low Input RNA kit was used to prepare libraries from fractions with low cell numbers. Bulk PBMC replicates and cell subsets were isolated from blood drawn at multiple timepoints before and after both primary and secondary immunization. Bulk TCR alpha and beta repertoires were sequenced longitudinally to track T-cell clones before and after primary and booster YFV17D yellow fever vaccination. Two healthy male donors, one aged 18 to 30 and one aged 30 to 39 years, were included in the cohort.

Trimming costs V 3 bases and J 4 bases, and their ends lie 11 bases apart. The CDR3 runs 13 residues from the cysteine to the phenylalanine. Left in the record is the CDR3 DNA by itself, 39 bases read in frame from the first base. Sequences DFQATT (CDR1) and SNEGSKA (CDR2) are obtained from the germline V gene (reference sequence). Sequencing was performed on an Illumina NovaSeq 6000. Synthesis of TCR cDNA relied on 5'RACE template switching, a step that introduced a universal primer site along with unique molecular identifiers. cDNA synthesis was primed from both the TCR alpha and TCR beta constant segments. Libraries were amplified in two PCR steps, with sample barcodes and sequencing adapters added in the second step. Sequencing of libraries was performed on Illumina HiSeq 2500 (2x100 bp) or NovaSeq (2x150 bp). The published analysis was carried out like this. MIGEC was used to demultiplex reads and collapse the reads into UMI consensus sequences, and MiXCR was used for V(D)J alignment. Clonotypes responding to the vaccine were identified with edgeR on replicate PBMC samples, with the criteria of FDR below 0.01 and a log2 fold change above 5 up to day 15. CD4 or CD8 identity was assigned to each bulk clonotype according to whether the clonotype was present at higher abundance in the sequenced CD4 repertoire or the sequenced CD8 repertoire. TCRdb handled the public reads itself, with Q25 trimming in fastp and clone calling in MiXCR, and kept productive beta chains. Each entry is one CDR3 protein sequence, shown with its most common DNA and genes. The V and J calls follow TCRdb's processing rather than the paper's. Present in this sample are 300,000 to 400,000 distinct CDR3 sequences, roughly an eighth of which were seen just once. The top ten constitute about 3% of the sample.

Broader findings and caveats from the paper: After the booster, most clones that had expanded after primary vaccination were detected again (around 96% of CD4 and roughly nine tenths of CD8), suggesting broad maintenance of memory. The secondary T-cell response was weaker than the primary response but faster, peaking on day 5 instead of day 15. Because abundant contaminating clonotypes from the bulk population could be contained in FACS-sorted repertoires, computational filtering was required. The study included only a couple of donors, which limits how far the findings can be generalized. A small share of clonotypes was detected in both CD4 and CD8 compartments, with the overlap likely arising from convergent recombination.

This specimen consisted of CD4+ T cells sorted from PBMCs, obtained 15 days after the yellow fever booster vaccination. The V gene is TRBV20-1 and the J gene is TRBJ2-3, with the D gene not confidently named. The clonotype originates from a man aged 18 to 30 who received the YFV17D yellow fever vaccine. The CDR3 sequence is CSARLGIADTQYF. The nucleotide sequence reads TGCAGTGCTAGGTTGGGCATCGCAGATACGCAGTATTTT.